These 9 T cell receptor beta chains were all obtained from the same sample, sequenced in a study of Tregs in tolerant kidney transplant recipients. Assay used: immunoSEQ multiplex PCR; TCRdb lists only in-frame clones, some missing. The table includes about 240,000 clones, about 80% detected once. Sample: CD4+ T cells from blood. Source of these receptors: a human donor in good health.

This clone was recorded only once. The chain employs TRBV30 and TRBJ2-5; 7 bases are a match to TRBD2. The CDR3 spans 17 residues. CDR1 and CDR2 (germline): GTSNPN, SVGIG (reference sequence). Losses at the gene ends were 0 bases for V and 5 bases for J; bases not matched to a gene: 15. The CDR3 DNA is TGTGCCTGGAGTGTACGGGGAGGGAGGGCCTATCAGGAGACCCAGTACTTC. It specifies CAWSVRGGRAYQETQYF. Full variable domain (outside the CDR3, taken from reference TRBV30 and TRBJ2-5): SQTIHQWPATLVQPVGSPLSLECTVEGTSNPNLYWYRQAAGRGLQLLFYSVGIGQISSEVPQNLSASRPQDRQFILSSKKLLLSDSGFYLCAWSVRGGRAYQETQYFGPGTRLLVL.

The V call is TRBV19, the J call TRBJ1-6; D remains ambiguous. The V end was cut by 5 bases, the J end by 4 bases, with 18 bases between. Looked up from germline, CDR1 is LNHDA and CDR2 is SQIVND (reference sequence). The CDR3 is 17 amino acids. Here the CDR3 DNA reads TGTGCCAGTAGTCCCGGACGGAGCCTAGGGTATAATTCACCCCTCCACTTT. It specifies CASSPGRSLGYNSPLHF.

Here the CDR3 reads CASSLGGLEETQYF. The DNA of the CDR3 is TGTGCCAGCAGCTTGGGGGGACTAGAAGAGACCCAGTACTTC. The chain combines TRBV5-5 with TRBJ2-5, with 8 positions matching TRBD2. Germline CDR1 reads SGHKS; CDR2 reads YYEKEE (reference sequence). The J segment lost 3 bases and the V segment lost 0 bases, leaving 1 base of the junction unmatched. The CDR3 is made up of 14 amino acids. The whole variable domain, remainder taken from reference TRBV5-5 and TRBJ2-5, is DAGVTQSPTHLIKTRGQQVTLRCSPISGHKSVSWYQQVLGQGPQFIFQYYEKEERGRGNFPDRFSARQFPNYSSELNVNALLLGDSALYLCASSLGGLEETQYFGPGTRLLVL.

This clone was observed a single time. The chain couples TRBV18 to TRBJ2-7; no clear D gene. Germline loops: CDR1 KGHSH, CDR2 LQKENI. The CDR3 extends over 13 amino acids. V lost 3 bases, J lost 2 bases, and 8 bases lay in between. As DNA, the CDR3 is TGTGCCAGCTCACCGGACGGAACCTACGAGCAGTACTTC. Its protein is CASSPDGTYEQYF.

This chain connects TRBV5-1 to TRBJ1-2; D call uncertain. This CDR3 region has 13 residues. The germline V gene has CDR1 SGHRS and CDR2 YFSETQ. Deletions cut 4 bases from V and 0 bases from J, with 7 bases between. CDR3 sequence reads: CASSLTPNYGYTF. The CDR3 DNA is TGCGCCAGCAGCCTTACTCCTAACTATGGCTACACCTTC.

The chain recombines TRBV5-1 with TRBJ2-2; TRBD1 agrees at 9 bases. Germline loops: CDR1 SGHRS, CDR2 YFSETQ. This CDR3 is 15 amino acids long. The V and J ends lost 5 bases and 4 bases, in that order; junction bases with no gene match: 6. In nucleotides, the CDR3 is TGCGCCAGCAGACTTATGACAGGGGGCACCGGGGAGCTGTTTTTT. It codes for CASRLMTGGTGELFF.

Concerning this clone: The same CDR3 arises from other DNA sequences in this sample as well. The genes are TRBV7-3 and TRBJ2-1; either TRBD1 or TRBD2 may fit D (6 bases each). This CDR3 is 13 amino acids long. Trimming stripped 1 base from V and 7 bases from J, with 8 bases between. Germline V CDR1 and CDR2: SGHTA, FQGTGA. The chain's CDR3 is CASSLKGGNEQFF. The CDR3 coding sequence is TGTGCCAGCAGCTTAAAGGGGGGAAATGAGCAGTTCTTC.

This clone was counted a single time. The chain combines TRBV5-4 with TRBJ1-2; tentative D call: TRBD1 (6 bases). This CDR3 contains 13 residues. Trimming shortened V by 4 bases and J by 4 bases, and 11 bases separated the two germline ends. Germline CDR1 and CDR2: SGHNT and YYREEE (reference sequence). The CDR3 nucleotides read TGTGCCAGCAGCCTGGCGACAGGCTATGGCTACACCTTC. Amino acid sequence: CASSLATGYGYTF.

This clone was seen only a few times. V usage is TRBV19 and J usage is TRBJ2-7; 8 bases match TRBD2. The length of the CDR3 is 17 residues. Germline V lookup: CDR1 LNHDA, CDR2 SQIVND (reference sequence). V trimming: 9 bases; J trimming: 0 bases; junction bases outside the gene matches: 16. The CDR3 protein is CARVRGGRPSLSYEQYF. The CDR3, as DNA: TGTGCCAGGGTCCGGGGCGGGAGGCCTTCTCTCTCCTACGAGCAGTACTTC.